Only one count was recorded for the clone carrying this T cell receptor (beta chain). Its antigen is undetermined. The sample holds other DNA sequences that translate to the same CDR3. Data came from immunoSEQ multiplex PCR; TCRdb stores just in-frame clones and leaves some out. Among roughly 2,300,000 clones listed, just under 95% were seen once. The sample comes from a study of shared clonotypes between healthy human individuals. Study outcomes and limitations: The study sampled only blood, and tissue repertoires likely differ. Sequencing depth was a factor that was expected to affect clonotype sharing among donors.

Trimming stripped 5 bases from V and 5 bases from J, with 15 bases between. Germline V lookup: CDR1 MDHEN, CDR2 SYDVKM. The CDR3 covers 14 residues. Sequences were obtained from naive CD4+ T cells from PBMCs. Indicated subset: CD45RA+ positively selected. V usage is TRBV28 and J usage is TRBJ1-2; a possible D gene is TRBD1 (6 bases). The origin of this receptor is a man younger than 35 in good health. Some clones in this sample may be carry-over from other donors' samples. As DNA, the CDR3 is TGTGCCAGCAGTCTCCCGGGACACCTTTATGGCTACACCTTC. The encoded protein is CASSLPGHLYGYTF.